A single sample gave rise to the 10 T cell receptor beta chains below, sequenced in a study of radiation and T cells in renal cell carcinoma. The protocol was immunoSEQ multiplex PCR, while the TCRdb copy is restricted to in-frame clones and leaves out a portion. The table includes roughly 80,000 clones, around four fifths detected once. Time point defined: blood 4 weeks post-SBRT, at nephrectomy. Regarding treatment: 15 Gy SBRT to primary tumor, nephrectomy 4 weeks later. Sequenced material: blood, taken from a patient whose treatment included radiotherapy and nephrectomy. Receptors originate from a woman in her sixties with renal cell carcinoma.

The chain combines TRBV2 with TRBJ1-1, with a possible D match to TRBD1 (5 bases). The V and J ends lost 5 bases and 0 bases respectively, with 7 bases between them. The CDR3 has 13 residues. Germline CDR1 is SNHLY and CDR2 is FYNNEI. The CDR3 bases are TGTGCCAGCAGTCGGACACTGAACACTGAAGCTTTCTTT. It codes for CASSRTLNTEAFF.

This rearrangement joins TRBV5-1 to TRBJ1-5, with D maybe TRBD1 (5 bases). The CDR3 consists of 15 residues. V dropped 1 base and J dropped 4 bases, with 12 bases sitting between them. Germline V gene sequence: CDR1 SGHRS, CDR2 YFSETQ. The CDR3 DNA sequence: TGCGCCAGCAGCTTGACCACAGGTAAAAATCAGCCCCAGCATTTT. It encodes CASSLTTGKNQPQHF.

This rearrangement joins TRBV5-4 to TRBJ2-5; maybe TRBD1 (5 bases). The V end lost 0 bases, the J end lost 1 base, and 7 bases lay between the germline ends. The CDR3 is 14 amino acids. The germline gives CDR1 SGHNT, CDR2 YYREEE (reference sequence). The CDR3 spells CASSLVTAQETQYF. The DNA of the CDR3 is TGTGCCAGCAGCTTGGTGACAGCCCAAGAGACCCAGTACTTC.

This chain uses TRBV7-2 with TRBJ2-1, with 8 positions matching TRBD2. The CDR3 is 16 amino acids. The junction had 8 bases not matched to a gene; V was cut back by 4 bases and J by 3 bases. Per the germline V gene, CDR1 is SGHTA and CDR2 is FQGNSA. The CDR3 nucleotides are TGTGCCAGCAGCTCCCAGCCGGGACTAGACTACAATGAGCAGTTCTTC. Encoded protein: CASSSQPGLDYNEQFF.

This clone was observed a handful of times. This chain links TRBV5-1 with TRBJ2-2, with D maybe TRBD2 (6 bases). CDR1 and CDR2 (germline): SGHRS, YFSETQ. This CDR3 has 13 amino acids. V gave up 1 base and J gave up 6 bases, with 7 bases separating them. DNA of the CDR3: TGCGCCAGCAGCTTGTCGGGGGCCGGGGAGCTGTTTTTT. Translating gives CASSLSGAGELFF.

The J gene is TRBJ2-1, the V gene TRBV27; 9 nucleotides agree with TRBD2. From germline, CDR1 is MNHEY and CDR2 SMNVEV (reference sequence). The length of the CDR3 is 14 residues. V gave up 5 bases and J gave up 9 bases; unmatched junction bases: 8. CDR3 residues: CASSTAGGSIEQFF. The DNA for the CDR3 is TGTGCCAGCAGTACCGCGGGAGGGAGTATTGAGCAGTTCTTC.

The chain recombines TRBV7-2 with TRBJ2-5; D remains unclear. V dropped 3 bases and J dropped 5 bases, with 10 bases sitting between them. This CDR3 has 13 amino acids. CDR1 SGHTA and CDR2 FQGNSA come from the germline V gene. CDR3 nucleotide sequence: TGTGCCAGCAGCTTCGGCAGGATTGAGACCCAGTACTTC. Translation gives CASSFGRIETQYF.

The J gene is TRBJ2-7, the V gene TRBV21-1; the DNA was not compared with TRBD1, the D call given in the table. TRBV21-1 is flagged as a pseudogene. The CDR3 runs to 14 residues. The CDR3 nucleotides read TGTGCCAGCAGCACGGGGACAGGAGCCCACGAGCAGTACTTC. Its protein product is CASSTGTGAHEQYF.

This clone was seen a handful of times. The J gene is TRBJ2-7, the V gene TRBV19, with TRBD1 matching 9 bases. Germline V CDR1 and CDR2: LNHDA, SQIVND (reference sequence). Trimming at V came to 8 bases and at J to 0 bases, leaving 2 bases not matched to a gene. The CDR3 runs to 13 residues. The CDR3 here is CASGQGLSYEQYF. The DNA for the CDR3 is TGTGCCAGTGGACAGGGGCTCTCCTACGAGCAGTACTTC.

CDR3: CASSLEGDSNQPQHF. The CDR3 nucleotides are TGTGCCAGCAGCTTGGAGGGAGATAGCAATCAGCCCCAGCATTTT. The chain links TRBV5-4 to TRBJ1-5; no clear D gene. The ends were cut back, 0 bases at V and 0 bases at J, with 7 bases in the middle. The germline V gene has CDR1 SGHNT and CDR2 YYREEE (reference sequence). There are 15 residues in the CDR3. Looking up the rest from reference TRBV5-4 and TRBJ1-5 gives the full variable domain: ETGVTQSPTHLIKTRGQQVTLRCSSQSGHNTVSWYQQALGQGPQFIFQYYREEENGRGNFPPRFSGLQFPNYSSELNVNALELDDSALYLCASSLEGDSNQPQHFGDGTRLSIL.